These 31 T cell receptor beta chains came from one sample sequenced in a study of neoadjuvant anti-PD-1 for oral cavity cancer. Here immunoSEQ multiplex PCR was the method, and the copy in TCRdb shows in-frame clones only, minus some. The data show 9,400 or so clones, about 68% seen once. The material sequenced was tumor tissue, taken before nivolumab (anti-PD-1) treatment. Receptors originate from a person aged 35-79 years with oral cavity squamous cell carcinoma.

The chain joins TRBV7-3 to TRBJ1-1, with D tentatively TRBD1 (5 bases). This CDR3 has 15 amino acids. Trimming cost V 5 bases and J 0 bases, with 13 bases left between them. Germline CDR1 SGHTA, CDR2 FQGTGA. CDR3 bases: TGTGCCAGCAGCCCCGGCGGGGGGATGAACACTGAAGCTTTCTTT. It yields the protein CASSPGGGMNTEAFF.

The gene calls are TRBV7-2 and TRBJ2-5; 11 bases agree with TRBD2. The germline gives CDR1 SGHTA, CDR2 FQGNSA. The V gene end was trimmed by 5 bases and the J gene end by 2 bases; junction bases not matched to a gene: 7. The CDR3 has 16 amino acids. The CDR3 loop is CASSRRTSGRQETQYF. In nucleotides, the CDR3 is TGTGCCAGCAGCCGTAGAACTAGCGGGAGACAAGAGACCCAGTACTTC.

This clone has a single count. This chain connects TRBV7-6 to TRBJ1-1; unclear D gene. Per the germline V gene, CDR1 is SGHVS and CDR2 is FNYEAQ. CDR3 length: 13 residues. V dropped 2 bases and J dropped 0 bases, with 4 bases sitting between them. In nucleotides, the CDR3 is TGTGCCAGCAGCTTACAGATGAACACTGAAGCTTTCTTT. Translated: CASSLQMNTEAFF.

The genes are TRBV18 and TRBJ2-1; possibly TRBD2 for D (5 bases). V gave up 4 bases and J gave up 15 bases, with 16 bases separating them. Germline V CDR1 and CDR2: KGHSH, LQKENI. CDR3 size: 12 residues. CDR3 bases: TGTGCCAGCTCACTTACTAGAGATTTTGCGTTCTTC. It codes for CASSLTRDFAFF.

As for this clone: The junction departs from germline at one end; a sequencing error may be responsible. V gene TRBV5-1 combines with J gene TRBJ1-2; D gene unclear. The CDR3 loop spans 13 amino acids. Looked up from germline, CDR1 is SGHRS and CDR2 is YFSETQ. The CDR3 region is CTSTPGRNYGYTF. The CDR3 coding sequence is TGCACCAGCACCCCCGGACGTAACTATGGCTACACCTTC.

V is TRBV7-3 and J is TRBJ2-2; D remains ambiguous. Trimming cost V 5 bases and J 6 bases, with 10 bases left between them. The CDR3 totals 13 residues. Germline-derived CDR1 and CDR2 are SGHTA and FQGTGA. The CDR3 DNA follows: TGTGCCAGCAGCACGGGCCTTGCCGGGGAGCTGTTTTTT. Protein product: CASSTGLAGELFF.

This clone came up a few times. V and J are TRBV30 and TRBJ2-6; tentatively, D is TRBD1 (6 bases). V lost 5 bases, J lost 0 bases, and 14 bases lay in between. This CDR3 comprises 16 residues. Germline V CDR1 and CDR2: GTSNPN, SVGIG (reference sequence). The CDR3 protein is CAWEQGPSSGANVLTF. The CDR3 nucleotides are TGTGCCTGGGAACAGGGACCAAGCTCTGGGGCCAACGTCCTGACTTTC.

As DNA, the CDR3 is TGCGCCAGCAGCCAAGTCGTGTCTAGCGGGACCCACACAGATACGCAGTATTTT. This codes for CASSQVVSSGTHTDTQYF. This rearrangement joins TRBV4-1 to TRBJ2-3; 9 positions match TRBD2. Germline CDR1 reads MGHRA; CDR2 reads YSYEKL. V shed 1 base and J 2 bases; nucleotides not matched to a gene: 10. CDR3 length equals 18 residues.

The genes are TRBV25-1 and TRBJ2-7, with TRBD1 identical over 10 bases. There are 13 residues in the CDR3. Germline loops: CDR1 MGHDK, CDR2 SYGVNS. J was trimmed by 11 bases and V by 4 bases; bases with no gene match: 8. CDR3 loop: CASSGLLGTGEYF. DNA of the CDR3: TGTGCCAGCAGTGGACTCCTCGGGACAGGGGAGTACTTC.

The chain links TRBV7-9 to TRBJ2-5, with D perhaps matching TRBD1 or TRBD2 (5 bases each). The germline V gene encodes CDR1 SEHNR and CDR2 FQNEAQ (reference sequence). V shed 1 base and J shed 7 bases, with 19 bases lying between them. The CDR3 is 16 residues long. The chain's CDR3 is CASSLVGGLRSRTQYF. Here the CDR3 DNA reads TGTGCCAGCAGCTTAGTTGGGGGTCTCCGCTCACGGACCCAGTACTTC.

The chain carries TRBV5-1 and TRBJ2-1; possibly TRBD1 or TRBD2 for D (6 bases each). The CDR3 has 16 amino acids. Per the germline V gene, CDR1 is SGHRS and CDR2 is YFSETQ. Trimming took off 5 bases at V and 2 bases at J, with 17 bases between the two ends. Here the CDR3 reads CASRSLAAGAYNEQFF. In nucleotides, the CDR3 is TGCGCCAGCAGAAGCTTAGCGGCAGGGGCCTACAATGAGCAGTTCTTC.

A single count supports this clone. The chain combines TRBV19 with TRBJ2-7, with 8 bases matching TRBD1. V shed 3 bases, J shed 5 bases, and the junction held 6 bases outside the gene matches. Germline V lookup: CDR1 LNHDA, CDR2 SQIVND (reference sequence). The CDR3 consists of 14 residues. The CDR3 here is CASSIGGQGHEQYF. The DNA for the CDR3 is TGTGCCAGTAGTATCGGTGGACAGGGACACGAGCAGTACTTC.

The chain's CDR3 is CASSRGSYEQYF. CDR3 nucleotide sequence: TGTGCCAGCAGCCGGGGGTCCTACGAGCAGTACTTC. The chain joins TRBV7-9 to TRBJ2-7, with D possibly being TRBD2 (6 bases). The germline V gene encodes CDR1 SEHNR and CDR2 FQNEAQ (reference sequence). Deletions cut 5 bases from V and 1 base from J, with 6 bases between. This CDR3 comprises 12 residues. The full variable domain, rest sourced from reference TRBV7-9 and TRBJ2-7, is DTGVSQNPRHKITKRGQNVTFRCDPISEHNRLYWYRQTLGQGPEFLTYFQNEAQLEKSRLLSDRFSAERPKGSFSTLEIQRTEQGDSAMYLCASSRGSYEQYFGPGTRLTVT.

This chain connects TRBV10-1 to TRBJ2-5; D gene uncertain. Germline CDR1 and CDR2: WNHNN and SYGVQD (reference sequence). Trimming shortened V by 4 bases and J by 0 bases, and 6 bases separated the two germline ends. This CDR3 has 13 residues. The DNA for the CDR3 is TGCGCCAGCAGTGCTGACTACCAAGAGACCCAGTACTTC. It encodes CASSADYQETQYF.

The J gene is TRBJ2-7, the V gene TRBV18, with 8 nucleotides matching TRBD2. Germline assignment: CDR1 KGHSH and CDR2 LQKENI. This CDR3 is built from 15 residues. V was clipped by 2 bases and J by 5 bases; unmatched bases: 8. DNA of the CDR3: TGTGCCAGCTCACCAACCGGGGGGGTGGGCGACGAGCAGTACTTC. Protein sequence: CASSPTGGVGDEQYF.

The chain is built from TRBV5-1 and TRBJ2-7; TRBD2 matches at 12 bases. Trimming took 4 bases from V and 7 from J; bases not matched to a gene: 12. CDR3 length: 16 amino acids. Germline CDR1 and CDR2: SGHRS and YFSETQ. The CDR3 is CASSLSTRLAGDEQYF. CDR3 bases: TGCGCCAGCAGCCTATCCACCCGACTAGCGGGAGATGAGCAGTACTTC.

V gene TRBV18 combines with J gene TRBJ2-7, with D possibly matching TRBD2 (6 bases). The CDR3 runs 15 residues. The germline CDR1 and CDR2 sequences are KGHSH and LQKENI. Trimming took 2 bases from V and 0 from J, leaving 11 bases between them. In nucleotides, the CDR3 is TGTGCCAGCTCACCAGGAGGGCTCACCTCCTACGAGCAGTACTTC. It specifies CASSPGGLTSYEQYF.

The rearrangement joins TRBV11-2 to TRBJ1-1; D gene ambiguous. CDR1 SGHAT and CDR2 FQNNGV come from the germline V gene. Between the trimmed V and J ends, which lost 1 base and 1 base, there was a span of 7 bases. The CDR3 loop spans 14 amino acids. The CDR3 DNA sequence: TGTGCCAGCAGCTTAGTGTTTGGGAACACTGAAGCTTTCTTT. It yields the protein CASSLVFGNTEAFF.

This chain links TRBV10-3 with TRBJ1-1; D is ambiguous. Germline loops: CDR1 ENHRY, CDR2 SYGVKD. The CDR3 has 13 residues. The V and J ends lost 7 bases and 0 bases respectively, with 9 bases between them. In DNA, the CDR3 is TGTGCCATCACGAGGGCAATGAACACTGAAGCTTTCTTT. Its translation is CAITRAMNTEAFF.

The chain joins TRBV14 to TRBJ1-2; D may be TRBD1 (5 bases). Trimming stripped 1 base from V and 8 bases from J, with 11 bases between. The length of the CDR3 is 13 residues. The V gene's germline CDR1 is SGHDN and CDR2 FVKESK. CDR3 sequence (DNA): TGTGCCAGCAGCCAAGGAGGGACGGAGGGCTACACCTTC. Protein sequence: CASSQGGTEGYTF.

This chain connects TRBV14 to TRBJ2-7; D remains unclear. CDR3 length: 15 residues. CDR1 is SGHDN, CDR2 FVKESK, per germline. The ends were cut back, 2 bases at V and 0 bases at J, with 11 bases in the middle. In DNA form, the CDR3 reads TGTGCCAGCAGCCAATTTGGCAGGTCCTCCTACGAGCAGTACTTC. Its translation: CASSQFGRSSYEQYF.

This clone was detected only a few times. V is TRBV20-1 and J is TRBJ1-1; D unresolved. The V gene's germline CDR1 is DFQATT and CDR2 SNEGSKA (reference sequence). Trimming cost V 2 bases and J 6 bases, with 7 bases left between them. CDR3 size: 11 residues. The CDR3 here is CSARTDSEAFF. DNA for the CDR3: TGCAGTGCTAGAACCGACTCTGAAGCTTTCTTT.

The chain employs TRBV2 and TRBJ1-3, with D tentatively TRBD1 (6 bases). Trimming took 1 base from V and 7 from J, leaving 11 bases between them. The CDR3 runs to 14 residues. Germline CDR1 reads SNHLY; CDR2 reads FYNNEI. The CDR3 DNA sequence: TGTGCCAGCAGTGAAGACAGGGTGGGGAACACCATATATTTT. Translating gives CASSEDRVGNTIYF. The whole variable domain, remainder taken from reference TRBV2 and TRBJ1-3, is EPEVTQTPSHQVTQMGQEVILRCVPISNHLYFYWYRQILGQKVEFLVSFYNNEISEKSEIFDDQFSVERPDGSNFTLKIRSTKLEDSAMYFCASSEDRVGNTIYFGEGSWLTVV.

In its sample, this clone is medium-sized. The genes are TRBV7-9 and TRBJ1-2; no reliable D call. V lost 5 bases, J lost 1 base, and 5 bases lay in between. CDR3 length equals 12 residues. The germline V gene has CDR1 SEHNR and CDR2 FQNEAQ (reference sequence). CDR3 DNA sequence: TGTGCCAGCAGCACCAGTAACTATGGCTACACCTTC. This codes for CASSTSNYGYTF.

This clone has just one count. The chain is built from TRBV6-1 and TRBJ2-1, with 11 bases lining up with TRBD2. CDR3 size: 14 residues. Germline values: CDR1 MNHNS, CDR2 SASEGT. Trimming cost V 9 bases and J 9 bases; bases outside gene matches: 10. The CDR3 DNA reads TGTGCCAGTAGGCTAGCGGGAGGAAAGACTGAGCAGTTCTTC. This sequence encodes CASRLAGGKTEQFF.

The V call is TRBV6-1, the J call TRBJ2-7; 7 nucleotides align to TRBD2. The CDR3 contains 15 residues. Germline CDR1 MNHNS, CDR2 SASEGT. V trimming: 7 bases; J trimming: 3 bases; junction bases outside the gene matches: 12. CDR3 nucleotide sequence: TGTGCCAGCAAGAGACTTGCGGGGGATAACTACGAGCAGTACTTC. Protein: CASKRLAGDNYEQYF.

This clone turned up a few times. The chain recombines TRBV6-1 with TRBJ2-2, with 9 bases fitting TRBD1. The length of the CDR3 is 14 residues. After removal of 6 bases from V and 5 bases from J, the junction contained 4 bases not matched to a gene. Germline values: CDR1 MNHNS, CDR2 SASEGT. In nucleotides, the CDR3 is TGTGCCAGCAGGGGGGACAGGGAAACCGGGGAGCTGTTTTTT. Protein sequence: CASRGDRETGELFF.

The DNA for the CDR3 is TGTGCCAGCAGCTTGGAATTGGGGGTCGGAGAAAAACTGTTTTTT. Amino acids: CASSLELGVGEKLFF. The chain has TRBV5-6 and TRBJ1-4; possible D gene TRBD1, 5 bases. V was cut by 0 bases and J by 8 bases, with 14 bases left in between. CDR1 is SGHDT, CDR2 YYEEEE, per germline. This CDR3 region has 15 residues.

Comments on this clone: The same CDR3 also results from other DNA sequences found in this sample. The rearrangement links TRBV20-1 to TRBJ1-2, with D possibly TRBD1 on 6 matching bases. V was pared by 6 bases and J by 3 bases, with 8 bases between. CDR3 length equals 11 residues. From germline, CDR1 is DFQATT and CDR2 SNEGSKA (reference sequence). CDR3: CSARQDYGYTF. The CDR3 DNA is TGCAGTGCACGACAGGACTATGGCTACACCTTC.

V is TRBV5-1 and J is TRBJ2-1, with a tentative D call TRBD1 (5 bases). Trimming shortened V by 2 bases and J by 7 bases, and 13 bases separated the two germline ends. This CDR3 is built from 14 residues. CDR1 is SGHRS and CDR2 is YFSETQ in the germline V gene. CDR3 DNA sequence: TGCGCCAGCAGCTTAGGTAGCAGGGCAAATGAGCAGTTCTTC. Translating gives CASSLGSRANEQFF.

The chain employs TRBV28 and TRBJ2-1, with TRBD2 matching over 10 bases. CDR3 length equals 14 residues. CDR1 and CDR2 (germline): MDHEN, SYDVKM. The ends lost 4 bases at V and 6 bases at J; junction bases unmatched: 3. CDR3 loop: CASSSAGGANEQFF. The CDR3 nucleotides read TGTGCCAGCAGTTCAGCGGGAGGGGCCAATGAGCAGTTCTTC.